This paragraph covers one TCR beta chain sequence. Its antigen is unknown. This specimen belongs to a study of cytomegalovirus exposure and HLA in healthy donors. Whole-study findings and limits: Overall, around 150 TCR beta chains were annotated as cytomegalovirus-associated.

The method was immunoSEQ multiplex PCR; TCRdb's version includes in-frame clones alone and lacks a portion of them. In the table there are about 140,000 clones, 84% of which are singletons. After removal of 0 bases from V and 5 bases from J, the junction contained 4 bases not matched to a gene. This CDR3 region has 15 residues. The germline gives CDR1 SGHKS, CDR2 YYEKEE (reference sequence). The clonotype comes from a woman aged 25-40 years in good health and CMV-seronegative. The sequenced sample consisted of PBMCs. The chain combines TRBV5-5 with TRBJ1-5, with 8 positions matching TRBD1. Written as DNA, the CDR3 is TGTGCCAGCAGCTTGGGAGGGACAGGTTATCAGCCCCAGCATTTT. Protein: CASSLGGTGYQPQHF.